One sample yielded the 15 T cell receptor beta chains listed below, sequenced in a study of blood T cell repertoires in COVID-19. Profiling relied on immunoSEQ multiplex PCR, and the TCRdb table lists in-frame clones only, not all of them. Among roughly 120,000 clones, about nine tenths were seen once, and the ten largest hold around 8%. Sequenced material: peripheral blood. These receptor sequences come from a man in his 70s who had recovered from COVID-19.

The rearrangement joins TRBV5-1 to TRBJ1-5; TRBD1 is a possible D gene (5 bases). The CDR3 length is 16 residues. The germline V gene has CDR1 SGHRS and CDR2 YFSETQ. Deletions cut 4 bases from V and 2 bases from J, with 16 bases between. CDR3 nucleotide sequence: TGCGCCAGCAGCCCCCGGACGGGGGACTGCAATCAGCCCCAGCATTTT. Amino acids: CASSPRTGDCNQPQHF. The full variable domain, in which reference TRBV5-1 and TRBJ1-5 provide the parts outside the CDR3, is KAGVTQTPRYLIKTRGQQVTLSCSPISGHRSVSWYQQTPGQGLQFLFEYFSETQRNKGNFPGRFSGRQFSNSRSEMNVSTLELGDSALYLCASSPRTGDCNQPQHFGDGTRLSIL.

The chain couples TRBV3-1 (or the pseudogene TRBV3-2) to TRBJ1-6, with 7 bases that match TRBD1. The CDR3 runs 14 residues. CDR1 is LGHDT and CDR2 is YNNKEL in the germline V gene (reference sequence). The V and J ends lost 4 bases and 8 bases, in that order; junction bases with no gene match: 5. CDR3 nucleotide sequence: TGTGCCAGCAGCCGACAGGGCGGCGATTCACCCCTCCACTTT. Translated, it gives CASSRQGGDSPLHF.

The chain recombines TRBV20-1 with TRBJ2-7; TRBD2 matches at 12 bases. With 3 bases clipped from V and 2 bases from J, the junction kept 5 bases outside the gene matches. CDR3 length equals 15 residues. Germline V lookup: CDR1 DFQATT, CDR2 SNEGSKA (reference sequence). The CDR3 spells CSASRTSGATYEQYF. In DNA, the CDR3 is TGCAGTGCTAGTCGGACTAGCGGGGCGACCTACGAGCAGTACTTC.

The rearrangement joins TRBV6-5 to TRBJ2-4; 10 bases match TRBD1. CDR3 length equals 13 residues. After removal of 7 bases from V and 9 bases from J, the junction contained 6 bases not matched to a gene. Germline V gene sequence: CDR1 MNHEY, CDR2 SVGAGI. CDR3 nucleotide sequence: TGTGCCAGCATGGACAGGGGGTTTTTCATTCAGTACTTC. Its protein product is CASMDRGFFIQYF.

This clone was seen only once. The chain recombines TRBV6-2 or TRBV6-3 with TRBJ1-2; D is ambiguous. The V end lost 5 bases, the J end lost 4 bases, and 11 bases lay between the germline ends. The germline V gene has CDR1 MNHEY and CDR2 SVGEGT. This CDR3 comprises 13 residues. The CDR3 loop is CASSKTEIYGYTF. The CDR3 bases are TGTGCCAGCAGTAAAACAGAAATCTATGGCTACACCTTC.

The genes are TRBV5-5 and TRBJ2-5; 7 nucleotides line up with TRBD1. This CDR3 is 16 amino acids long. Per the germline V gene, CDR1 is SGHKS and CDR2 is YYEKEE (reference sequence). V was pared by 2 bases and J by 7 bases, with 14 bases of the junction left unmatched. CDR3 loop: CASSFCDRAICGTQYF. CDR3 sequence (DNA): TGTGCCAGCAGCTTCTGTGACAGGGCTATTTGTGGGACCCAGTACTTC.

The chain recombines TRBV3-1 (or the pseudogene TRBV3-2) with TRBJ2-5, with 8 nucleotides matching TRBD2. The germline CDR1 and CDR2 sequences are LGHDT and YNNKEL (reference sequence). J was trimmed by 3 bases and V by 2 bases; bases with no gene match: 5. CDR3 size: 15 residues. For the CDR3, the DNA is TGTGCCAGCAGCCAAACGGGGGGGACCGAAGAGACCCAGTACTTC. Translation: CASSQTGGTEETQYF.

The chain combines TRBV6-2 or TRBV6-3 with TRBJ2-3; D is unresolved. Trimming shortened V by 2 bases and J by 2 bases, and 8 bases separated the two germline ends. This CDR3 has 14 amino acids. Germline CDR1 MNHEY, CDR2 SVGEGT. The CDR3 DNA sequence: TGTGCCAGCAGTTACAGGAGAGTCACAGATACGCAGTATTTT. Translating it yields CASSYRRVTDTQYF.

In DNA form, the CDR3 reads TGCGCCAGCAGCCAAAGGGGGGGGCGGGAGTCAGATACGCAGTATTTT. Translated, it gives CASSQRGGRESDTQYF. The chain has TRBV4-1 and TRBJ2-3; perhaps TRBD2 as D (7 bases). There are 16 residues in the CDR3. The germline V gene encodes CDR1 MGHRA and CDR2 YSYEKL. V lost 2 bases and J lost 4, with 16 bases in between.

In nucleotides, the CDR3 is TGTGCCATCAGTCGACAGGGGGCGCTTGATCGGCAGCCCCAGCATTTT. Residues: CAISRQGALDRQPQHF. This rearrangement joins TRBV10-3 to TRBJ1-5, with 10 positions matching TRBD1. Germline V gene data show CDR1 as ENHRY and CDR2 as SYGVKD. Trimming cost V 5 bases and J 7 bases; bases outside gene matches: 11. The CDR3 has 16 residues.

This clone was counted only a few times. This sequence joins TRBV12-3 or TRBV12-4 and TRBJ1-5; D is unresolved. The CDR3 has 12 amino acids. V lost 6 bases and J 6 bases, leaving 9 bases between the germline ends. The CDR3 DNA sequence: TGTGCCAGCAGCCGCGAATTTCAGCCCCAGCATTTT. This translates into CASSREFQPQHF.

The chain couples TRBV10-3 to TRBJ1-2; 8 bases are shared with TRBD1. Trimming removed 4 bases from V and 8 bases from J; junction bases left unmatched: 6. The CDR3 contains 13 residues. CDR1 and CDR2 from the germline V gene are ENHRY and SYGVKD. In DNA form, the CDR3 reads TGTGCCATCAGTGTGACAGGGGACGAAGGCTACACCTTC. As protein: CAISVTGDEGYTF.

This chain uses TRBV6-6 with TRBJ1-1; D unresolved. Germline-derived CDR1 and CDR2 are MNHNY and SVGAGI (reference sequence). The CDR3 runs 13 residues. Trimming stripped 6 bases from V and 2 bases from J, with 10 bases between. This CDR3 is CASSPTRNTEAFF. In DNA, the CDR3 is TGTGCCAGCAGCCCGACACGAAACACTGAAGCTTTCTTT.

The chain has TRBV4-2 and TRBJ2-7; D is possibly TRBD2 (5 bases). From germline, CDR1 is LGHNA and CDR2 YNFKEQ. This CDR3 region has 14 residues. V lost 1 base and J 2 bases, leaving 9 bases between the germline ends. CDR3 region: CASSQGRVAYEQYF. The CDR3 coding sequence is TGTGCCAGCAGCCAAGGGCGGGTTGCCTACGAGCAGTACTTC.

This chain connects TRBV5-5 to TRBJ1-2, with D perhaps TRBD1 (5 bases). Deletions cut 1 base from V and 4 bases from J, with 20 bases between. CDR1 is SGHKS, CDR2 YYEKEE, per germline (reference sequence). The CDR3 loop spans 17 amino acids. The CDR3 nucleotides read TGTGCCAGCAGCTTGACCACCTCCGGGGGGACGGGCTATGGCTACACCTTC. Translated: CASSLTTSGGTGYGYTF. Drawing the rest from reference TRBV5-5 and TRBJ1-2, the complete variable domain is DAGVTQSPTHLIKTRGQQVTLRCSPISGHKSVSWYQQVLGQGPQFIFQYYEKEERGRGNFPDRFSARQFPNYSSELNVNALLLGDSALYLCASSLTTSGGTGYGYTFGSGTRLTVV.